This TCR beta chain appears in the sequencing data of a study of blood T cell repertoires in COVID-19. Whole-study context: T cells, B-cell-depleted T cells, or PBMCs provided the cDNA or gDNA that served as material.

Trimming at V came to 0 bases and at J to 5 bases, leaving 4 bases not matched to a gene. Germline lookup yields CDR1 SGDLS and CDR2 YYNGEE. The CDR3 consists of 14 residues. Authors' analysis steps: Amplification of reference gene primers was used by the study to estimate nucleated cell counts. TCRdb's copy holds only in-frame clones and misses some; the assay was immunoSEQ multiplex PCR. The V and J calls and the clone size are those of that table, but D and trimming were determined from the DNA. This sample has a few hundred thousand clones, with 89% found just once. Sequenced sample: peripheral blood. The chain couples TRBV9 to TRBJ1-1; 7 bases match TRBD1. This TCR was sampled from a woman aged 60-75 years with acute or convalescent COVID-19. The CDR3 region is CASSVVTGTTEAFF. The CDR3 nucleotides read TGTGCCAGCAGCGTAGTGACAGGGACAACTGAAGCTTTCTTT.